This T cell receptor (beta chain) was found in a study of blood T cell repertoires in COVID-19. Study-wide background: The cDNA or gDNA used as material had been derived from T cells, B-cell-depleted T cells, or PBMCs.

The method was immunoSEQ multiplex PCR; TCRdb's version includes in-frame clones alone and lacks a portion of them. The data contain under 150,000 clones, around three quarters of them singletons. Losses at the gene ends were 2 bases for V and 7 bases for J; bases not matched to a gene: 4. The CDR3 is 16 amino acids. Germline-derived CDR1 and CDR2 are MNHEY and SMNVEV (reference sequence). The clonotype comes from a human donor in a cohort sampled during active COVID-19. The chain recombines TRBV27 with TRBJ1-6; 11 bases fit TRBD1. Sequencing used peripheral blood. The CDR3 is CASSLRGQGGNSPLHF. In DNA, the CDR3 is TGTGCCAGCAGTTTAAGGGGACAGGGGGGAAATTCACCCCTCCACTTT.